The 26 T cell receptor beta chains given below trace back to one sample, sequenced in a study of blood T cells in healthy people across ages. The authors ran a second PCR of 7 to 11 cycles using a sample-barcoded 5' primer and a J-beta primer mix. TCRdb processed the 5' RACE reads anew with MiXCR; each CDR3 protein has one entry. This table holds around 580,000 distinct CDR3 sequences, 40% to 55% found once. The sequenced material came from blood. These receptors were obtained from a man of 80 years or more in good health.

DNA of the CDR3: TGTGCCAGCAGTTTCGTTCTGGGACAGGGGGTTGAAAAACTGTTTTTT. It is translated as CASSFVLGQGVEKLFF. V is TRBV28 and J is TRBJ1-4; 11 positions agree with TRBD1. After removal of 3 bases from V and 7 bases from J, the junction contained 7 bases not matched to a gene. This CDR3 has 16 residues. Per the germline V gene, CDR1 is MDHEN and CDR2 is SYDVKM.

This chain connects TRBV28 to TRBJ2-1; the D gene is possibly TRBD2 (5 bases). Germline V gives CDR1 MDHEN, CDR2 SYDVKM. This CDR3 is built from 13 residues. The V gene lost 6 bases and the J gene lost 7 bases, with 13 bases spanning the gap. Here the CDR3 DNA reads TGTGCCAGCAGCCGGAACTCGGGGAATGAGCAGTTCTTC. Translation: CASSRNSGNEQFF.

This clonotype was seen a few times. The gene calls are TRBV6-6 and TRBJ2-2; D gene uncertain. The CDR3 spans 12 residues. V was trimmed by 6 bases and J by 1 base, leaving 3 bases between them. The germline CDR1 and CDR2 sequences are MNHNY and SVGAGI (reference sequence). Here the CDR3 DNA reads TGTGCCAGCAGGCAGAACACCGGGGAGCTGTTTTTT. Protein sequence: CASRQNTGELFF.

This chain uses TRBV20-1 with TRBJ2-1, with 8 positions matching TRBD2. Germline CDR1 reads DFQATT; CDR2 reads SNEGSKA (reference sequence). The CDR3 sequence is 14 residues long. Trimming removed 6 bases from V and 3 bases from J; junction bases left unmatched: 7. Here the CDR3 reads CSARGTSNYNEQFF. The DNA for the CDR3 is TGCAGTGCCCGCGGGACTAGTAACTACAATGAGCAGTTCTTC.

This clonotype showed up many times. The rearrangement links TRBV6-5 to TRBJ1-5; unclear D gene. The germline CDR1 and CDR2 sequences are MNHEY and SVGAGI. CDR3 length: 13 amino acids. The V and J ends lost 5 bases and 3 bases respectively, with 8 bases between them. This CDR3 reads CASSPTYNQPQHF. As DNA, the CDR3 is TGTGCCAGCAGTCCAACTTACAATCAGCCCCAGCATTTT.

The chain recombines TRBV5-1 with TRBJ2-5; 8 bases align to TRBD2. The DNA matches TRBJ2-7 better at its end, which makes the J call doubtful. The CDR3 is made up of 14 amino acids. CDR1 is SGHRS and CDR2 is YFSETQ in the germline V gene. In nucleotides, the CDR3 is TGCGCCAGCAGCAACAGCGGGGGAGCGGTCGAGCAGTACTTC. This sequence encodes CASSNSGGAVEQYF.

The CDR3 DNA reads TGTGCCAGCGGAAAGCGGGAACTCTCCTACGAGCAGTACTTC. It yields the protein CASGKRELSYEQYF. The chain joins TRBV6-2 or TRBV6-3 to TRBJ2-7, with 7 bases fitting TRBD2. The CDR3 is made up of 14 amino acids. The germline CDR1 and CDR2 sequences are MNHEY and SVGEGT. Germline trimming cut 8 bases from V and 0 bases from J; bases unmatched to any gene: 7.

There are a few counts of this clonotype. This chain uses TRBV5-1 with TRBJ2-1, with TRBD2 matching 8 bases. CDR3 length: 14 amino acids. The junction had 4 bases not matched to a gene; V was cut back by 4 bases and J by 4 bases. Germline assignment: CDR1 SGHRS and CDR2 YFSETQ. In DNA form, the CDR3 reads TGCGCCAGCAGCCCGACTAGCGAGTACAATGAGCAGTTCTTC. Translated: CASSPTSEYNEQFF.

The chain joins TRBV27 to TRBJ2-6; 12 positions match TRBD2. The V gene end was trimmed by 6 bases and the J gene end by 2 bases; junction bases not matched to a gene: 2. This CDR3 comprises 16 residues. Per germline, CDR1 MNHEY and CDR2 SMNVEV (reference sequence). CDR3 residues: CASRTSGSAGANVLTF. CDR3 nucleotides: TGTGCCAGCAGGACTAGCGGGAGCGCTGGGGCCAACGTCCTGACTTTC.

This clonotype was recorded many times. This rearrangement joins TRBV6-5 to TRBJ2-3; 12 bases fit TRBD2. This CDR3 contains 18 residues. Per germline, CDR1 MNHEY and CDR2 SVGAGI. V gave up 2 bases and J gave up 6 bases; unmatched junction bases: 12. The CDR3 DNA reads as TGTGCCAGCAGTTACGGGTCGGCTAGCGGGGGGGCCCTGGATACGCAGTATTTT. Its protein is CASSYGSASGGALDTQYF.

The CDR3 DNA reads TGTGCCAGCAGTTGGCCCCTAGCGGGAGTGAATGAGCAGTTCTTC. It codes for CASSWPLAGVNEQFF. The V call is TRBV6-2 or TRBV6-3, the J call TRBJ2-1; 10 positions agree with TRBD2. This CDR3 has 15 amino acids. In germline, CDR1 is MNHEY, CDR2 SVGEGT. Germline trimming cut 4 bases from V and 7 bases from J; bases unmatched to any gene: 7.

This rearrangement joins TRBV5-1 to TRBJ1-1; no definite D call. The ends were cut back, 4 bases at V and 6 bases at J, with 16 bases in the middle. The germline V gene encodes CDR1 SGHRS and CDR2 YFSETQ. The CDR3 runs 14 residues. CDR3 bases: TGCGCCAGCAGCGTGCCAGGAGAACCTCCTGAAGCTTTCTTT. This gives the protein CASSVPGEPPEAFF.

With regard to this clonotype: Germline is not matched at one junction end, which may reflect a read error. The rearrangement joins TRBV7-7 to TRBJ2-1; TRBD1 matches at 7 bases. Per the germline V gene, CDR1 is SSHAT and CDR2 is FNYEAQ (reference sequence). This CDR3 is built from 13 residues. CDR3 nucleotides: TGTGCTAGCAGCCGGGACAGCCACAATGAGCAGTTCTTC. It translates to CASSRDSHNEQFF. The entire variable domain, with the rest obtained from reference TRBV7-7 and TRBJ2-1, is as follows: GAGVSQSPRYKVTKRGQDVTLRCDPISSHATLYWYQQALGQGPEFLTYFNYEAQPDKSGLPSDRFSAERPEGSISTLTIQRTEQRDSAMYRCASSRDSHNEQFFGPGTRLTVL.

The V gene is TRBV5-1, the J gene TRBJ2-3; D perhaps matches TRBD2 (5 bases). CDR3 length equals 15 residues. Germline loops: CDR1 SGHRS, CDR2 YFSETQ. V was trimmed by 4 bases and J by 4 bases, leaving 16 bases between them. The CDR3 nucleotides are TGCGCCAGCAGCCCACTAGTGCATTGGGCAGATACGCAGTATTTT. Protein product: CASSPLVHWADTQYF. Looking up the rest from reference TRBV5-1 and TRBJ2-3 gives the full variable domain: KAGVTQTPRYLIKTRGQQVTLSCSPISGHRSVSWYQQTPGQGLQFLFEYFSETQRNKGNFPGRFSGRQFSNSRSEMNVSTLELGDSALYLCASSPLVHWADTQYFGPGTRLTVL.

The V and J genes are TRBV12-3 or TRBV12-4 and TRBJ1-6; tentatively, D is TRBD1 (6 bases). The CDR3 runs 15 residues. Trimming shortened V by 3 bases and J by 6 bases, and 12 bases separated the two germline ends. CDR3 DNA: TGTGCCAGCAGTTTGGGCCAGGGGTCTAATTCACCCCTCCACTTT. Its translation: CASSLGQGSNSPLHF.

The chain carries TRBV25-1 and TRBJ2-7; TRBD2 is a possible D gene (6 bases). This CDR3 contains 12 residues. Germline CDR1 MGHDK, CDR2 SYGVNS. V was cut by 6 bases and J by 2 bases, with 8 bases left in between. CDR3 in DNA: TGTGCCAGCAGGGAGGGGCCCTACGAGCAGTACTTC. It specifies CASREGPYEQYF.

The chain couples TRBV7-8 to TRBJ1-1; 9 bases match TRBD1. This CDR3 spans 15 amino acids. CDR1 is SGHVS, CDR2 FQNEAQ, per germline. V was pared by 8 bases and J by 1 base, with 8 bases of the junction left unmatched. The DNA of the CDR3 is TGTGCCAGCTCGACGGGGACAGGGTGGAACACTGAAGCTTTCTTT. Protein: CASSTGTGWNTEAFF. Drawing the rest from reference TRBV7-8 and TRBJ1-1, the complete variable domain is GAGVSQSPRYKVAKRGQDVALRCDPISGHVSLFWYQQALGQGPEFLTYFQNEAQLDKSGLPSDRFFAERPEGSVSTLKIQRTQQEDSAVYLCASSTGTGWNTEAFFGQGTRLTVV.

The J gene is TRBJ2-5, the V gene TRBV20-1; no reliable D call. Germline CDR1 DFQATT, CDR2 SNEGSKA (reference sequence). The CDR3 is made up of 13 amino acids. The V end lost 1 base, the J end lost 11 bases, and 17 bases lay between the germline ends. The CDR3 bases are TGCAGTGCTAGAGGATCGACGCAGAATGAGCAGTACTTC. Its protein product is CSARGSTQNEQYF.

This chain links TRBV10-3 with TRBJ2-7; TRBD1 agrees at 7 bases. V gave up 3 bases and J gave up 7 bases; unmatched junction bases: 15. CDR1 ENHRY and CDR2 SYGVKD come from the germline V gene. This CDR3 region has 16 residues. Here the CDR3 reads CAISESTGRGIREQYF. The CDR3 coding sequence is TGTGCCATCAGTGAAAGTACGGGCAGGGGGATTCGGGAGCAGTACTTC.

About this clonotype itself: One end of the junction fails to match germline, which may point to a read error. The chain combines TRBV12-3 or TRBV12-4 with TRBJ2-5; no clear D gene. The CDR3 covers 15 residues. The CDR3 is CASSLEGRVGETQYF. CDR3 in DNA: TGTGCCAGCAGTTTAGAAGGAAGGGTAGGAGAGACTCAGTACTTC.

This clonotype was seen a few times. The chain joins TRBV12-3 or TRBV12-4 to TRBJ1-2; TRBD1 matches 7 bases. The V gene end was trimmed by 5 bases and the J gene end by 8 bases; junction bases not matched to a gene: 5. The CDR3 consists of 12 residues. The CDR3 here is CASSKDRAGYTF. As DNA, the CDR3 is TGTGCCAGCAGTAAAGACAGGGCGGGCTACACCTTC.

A few counts support this clonotype. V usage is TRBV6-5 and J usage is TRBJ2-3; 8 bases are a match to TRBD1. Trimming took 6 bases from V and 1 from J; bases not matched to a gene: 6. From germline, CDR1 is MNHEY and CDR2 SVGAGI. CDR3 length: 15 residues. CDR3 in amino acids: CASSPDRGGTDTQYF. In DNA form, the CDR3 reads TGTGCCAGCAGCCCCGACAGGGGAGGCACAGATACGCAGTATTTT.

This clonotype was detected a few times. This rearrangement joins TRBV15 to TRBJ2-4, with TRBD1 matching 8 bases. Gene TRBJ2-7 matches the end of the DNA better, so the J call may be wrong. This CDR3 has 14 residues. Germline V lookup: CDR1 LNHNV, CDR2 YYDKDF (reference sequence). The CDR3 DNA reads TGTGCCACCAGCAGAACAGGGGGATTTTACGAGCAGTACTTC. Protein product: CATSRTGGFYEQYF.

The chain carries TRBV29-1 and TRBJ2-1; 12 nucleotides line up with TRBD2. Per the germline V gene, CDR1 is SQVTM and CDR2 is ANQGSEA. V was clipped by 5 bases and J by 9 bases; unmatched bases: 8. This CDR3 comprises 14 residues. The CDR3 nucleotides are TGCAGCGTTATATGGACTAGCGGGATGAGTGAGCAGTTCTTC. Translated, it gives CSVIWTSGMSEQFF.

This chain links TRBV20-1 with TRBJ2-7; 8 bases are a match to TRBD1. CDR1 is DFQATT and CDR2 is SNEGSKA in the germline V gene (reference sequence). The V and J ends lost 8 bases and 0 bases, in that order; junction bases with no gene match: 6. This CDR3 has 13 amino acids. The CDR3 nucleotides are TGCAGTACCGGGACAGGCTTCTCCTACGAGCAGTACTTC. Its protein is CSTGTGFSYEQYF.

A few counts support this clonotype. The DNA is omitted, as the CDR3 cannot be located on it reliably, and the CDR3 follows TCRdb's listing. This sequence joins TRBV6-5 and TRBJ2-2. The CDR3 is 13 residues long, counting both termini. Germline CDR1 is MNHEY and CDR2 is SVGAGI. CDR3 loop: CASSTSFTGELFF.